The rows below give T cell receptor beta chains drawn from one sample of a study of cytomegalovirus exposure and HLA in healthy donors. The table came from immunoSEQ multiplex PCR; TCRdb's copy has only in-frame clones and leaves some out. The profile shows about 64,000 clones, roughly two thirds of them singletons. Sequenced: PBMCs. Receptors originate from a male donor in good health and CMV-seropositive. Each CDR3 is given with its conserved first and last residue.

CDR3aa	len	v_gene
CASSPEGGGRNTIYF	15	TRBV18
CASSFSGTNEQFF	13	TRBV28
CASSQGNAGGAEGYTF	16	TRBV4-3
CASSFSGRTYNEQFF	15	TRBV11-3
CAWSVGLAGHTDTQYF	16	TRBV30
CASSPSGQRFSGANVLTF	18	TRBV14
CASSSTGSTDTQYF	14	TRBV13
CASQAVSNYGYTF	13	TRBV19
CASSQTTSGRPYEQYF	16	TRBV7-9
CASTQSRDRGEQYF	14	TRBV6-1
CASSLSGITYEQYF	14	TRBV7-9
CASSPTTGGDGYTF	14	TRBV18
CASSFGSSYGYTF	13	TRBV7-2
CASSPRDYPTLEQYF	15	TRBV9
CASRGGTSSPLHF	13	TRBV5-1
CASSRTARDASGANVLTF	18	TRBV19
CASSALAGGTDTQYF	15	TRBV18
CASSQNYFQETQYF	14	TRBV14
CASSAGLAGGDEQFF	15	TRBV10-1
CASSLLGQGKGSPLHF	16	TRBV5-5
CASSLGTGAVETQYF	15	TRBV5-6
CASVSSYEQYF	11	TRBV6-1
CASSAGLTYEQYF	13	TRBV5-6
CAWSQRFDRAYYEQYF	16	TRBV30
CASGLEWGSGTDGYTF	16	TRBV12-5
CASNLDREVGPLHF	14	TRBV6-6
CAWTLEDTQYF	11	TRBV30
CASSIGGLGSKNIQYF	16	TRBV28
CSSSLDPGIQYF	12	TRBV7-9
CASSFRDRGGYNSPLHF	17	TRBV11-2
CASTPTRRDYEQYF	14	TRBV28
CASSQGDRRGAFF	13	TRBV4-1
CASSPWAGETQYF	13	TRBV18
CASSLAEGAGGSTNEKLFF	19	TRBV7-6
CASSESSLASRPGGEQFF	18	TRBV10-1
CAIALEMWDEQFF	13	TRBV10-3
CASSLGQALNEKLFF	15	TRBV5-1